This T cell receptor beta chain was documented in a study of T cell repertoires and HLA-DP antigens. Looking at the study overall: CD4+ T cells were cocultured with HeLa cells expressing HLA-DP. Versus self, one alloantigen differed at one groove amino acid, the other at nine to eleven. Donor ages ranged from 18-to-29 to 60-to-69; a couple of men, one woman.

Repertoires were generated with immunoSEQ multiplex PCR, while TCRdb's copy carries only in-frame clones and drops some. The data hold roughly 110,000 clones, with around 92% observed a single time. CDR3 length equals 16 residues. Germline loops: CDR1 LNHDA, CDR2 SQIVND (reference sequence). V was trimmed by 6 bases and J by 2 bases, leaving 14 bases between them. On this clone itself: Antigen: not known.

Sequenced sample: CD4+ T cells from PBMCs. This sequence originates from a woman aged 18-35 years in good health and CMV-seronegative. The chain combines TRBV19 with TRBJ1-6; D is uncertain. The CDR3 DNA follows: TGTGCCAGTAGGGAGCTACAAGGGACCTATAATTCACCCCTCCACTTT. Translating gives CASRELQGTYNSPLHF.